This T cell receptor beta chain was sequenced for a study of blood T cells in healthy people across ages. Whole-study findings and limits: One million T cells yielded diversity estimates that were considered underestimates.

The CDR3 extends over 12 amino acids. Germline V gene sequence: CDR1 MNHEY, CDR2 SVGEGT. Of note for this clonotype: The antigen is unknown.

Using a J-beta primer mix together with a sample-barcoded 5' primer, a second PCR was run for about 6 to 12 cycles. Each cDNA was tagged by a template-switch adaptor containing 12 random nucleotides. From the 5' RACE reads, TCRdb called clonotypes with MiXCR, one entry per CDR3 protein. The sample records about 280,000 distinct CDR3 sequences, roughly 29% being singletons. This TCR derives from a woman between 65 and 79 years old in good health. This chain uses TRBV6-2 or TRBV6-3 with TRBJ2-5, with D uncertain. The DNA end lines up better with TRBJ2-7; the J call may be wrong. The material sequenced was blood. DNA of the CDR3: TGTGCCAGCAAACGAGGTTCCTACGAGCAGTACTTC. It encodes CASKRGSYEQYF.